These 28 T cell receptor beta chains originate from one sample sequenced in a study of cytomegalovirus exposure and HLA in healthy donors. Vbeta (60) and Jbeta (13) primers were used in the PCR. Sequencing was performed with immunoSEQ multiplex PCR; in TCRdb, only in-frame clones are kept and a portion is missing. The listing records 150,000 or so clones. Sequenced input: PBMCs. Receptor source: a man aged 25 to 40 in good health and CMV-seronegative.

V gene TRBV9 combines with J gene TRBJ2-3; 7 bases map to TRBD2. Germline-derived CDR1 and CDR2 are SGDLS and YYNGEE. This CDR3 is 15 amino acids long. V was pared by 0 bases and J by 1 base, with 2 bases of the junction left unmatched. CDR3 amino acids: CASSVVTSGTDTQYF. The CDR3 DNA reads TGTGCCAGCAGCGTAGTAACTAGCGGCACAGATACGCAGTATTTT.

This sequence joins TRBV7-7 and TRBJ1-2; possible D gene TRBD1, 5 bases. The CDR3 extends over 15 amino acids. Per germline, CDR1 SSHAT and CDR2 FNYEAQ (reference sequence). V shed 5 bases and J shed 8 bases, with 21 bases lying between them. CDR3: CASSPVLGGRFGYTF. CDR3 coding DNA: TGTGCCAGCAGCCCAGTTTTGGGGGGGAGATTCGGCTACACCTTC.

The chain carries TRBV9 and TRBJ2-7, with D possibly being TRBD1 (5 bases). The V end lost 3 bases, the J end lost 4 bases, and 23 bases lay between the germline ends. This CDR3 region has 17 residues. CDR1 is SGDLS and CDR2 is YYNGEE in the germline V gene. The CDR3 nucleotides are TGTGCCAGCAGCGCAGAGAGAAGCTTTCTAGGGGTTTACGAGCAGTACTTC. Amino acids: CASSAERSFLGVYEQYF.

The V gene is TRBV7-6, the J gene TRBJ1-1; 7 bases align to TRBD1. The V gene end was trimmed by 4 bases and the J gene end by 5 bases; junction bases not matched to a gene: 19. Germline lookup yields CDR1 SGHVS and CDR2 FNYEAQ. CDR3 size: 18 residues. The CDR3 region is CASSSLLRDRGSGTEAFF. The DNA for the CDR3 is TGTGCCAGCAGCTCCTTACTCCGGGACAGAGGATCGGGGACTGAAGCTTTCTTT.

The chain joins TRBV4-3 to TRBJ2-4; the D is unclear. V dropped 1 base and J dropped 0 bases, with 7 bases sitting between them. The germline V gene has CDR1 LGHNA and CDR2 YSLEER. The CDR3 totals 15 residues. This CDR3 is CASSQAVSAKNIQYF. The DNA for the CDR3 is TGCGCCAGCAGCCAAGCGGTCTCAGCCAAAAACATTCAGTACTTC.

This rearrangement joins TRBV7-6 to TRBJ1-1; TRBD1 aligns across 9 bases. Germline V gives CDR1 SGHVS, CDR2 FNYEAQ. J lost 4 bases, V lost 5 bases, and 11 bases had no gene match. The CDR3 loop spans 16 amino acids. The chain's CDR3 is CASSPNDRGRTTEAFF. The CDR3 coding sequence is TGTGCCAGCAGCCCGAACGACAGGGGGAGAACCACTGAAGCTTTCTTT.

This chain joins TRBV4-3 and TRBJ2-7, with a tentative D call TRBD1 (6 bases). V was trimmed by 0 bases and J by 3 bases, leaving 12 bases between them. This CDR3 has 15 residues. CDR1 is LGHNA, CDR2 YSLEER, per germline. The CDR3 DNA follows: TGCGCCAGCAGCCAAGATAGGGGGAATTACTACGAGCAGTACTTC. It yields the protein CASSQDRGNYYEQYF.

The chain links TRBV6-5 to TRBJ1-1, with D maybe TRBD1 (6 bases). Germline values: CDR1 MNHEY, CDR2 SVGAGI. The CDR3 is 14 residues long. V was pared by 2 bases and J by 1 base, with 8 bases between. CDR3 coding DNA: TGTGCCAGCAGTTACGACAGGACGAACACTGAAGCTTTCTTT. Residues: CASSYDRTNTEAFF.

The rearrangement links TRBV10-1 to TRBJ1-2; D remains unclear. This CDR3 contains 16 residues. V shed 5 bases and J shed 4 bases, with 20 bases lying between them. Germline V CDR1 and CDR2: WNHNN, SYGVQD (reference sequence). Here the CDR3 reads CASSSGSPGGFYGYTF. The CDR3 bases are TGCGCCAGCAGTTCGGGCTCCCCCGGAGGTTTCTATGGCTACACCTTC.

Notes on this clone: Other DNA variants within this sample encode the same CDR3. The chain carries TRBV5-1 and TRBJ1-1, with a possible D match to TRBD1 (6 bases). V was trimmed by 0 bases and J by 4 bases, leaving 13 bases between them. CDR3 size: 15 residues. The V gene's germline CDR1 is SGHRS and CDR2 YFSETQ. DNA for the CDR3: TGCGCCAGCAGCTTGGAGCATCGAGGGGGCACTGAAGCTTTCTTT. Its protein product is CASSLEHRGGTEAFF. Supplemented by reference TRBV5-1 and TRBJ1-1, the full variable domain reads KAGVTQTPRYLIKTRGQQVTLSCSPISGHRSVSWYQQTPGQGLQFLFEYFSETQRNKGNFPGRFSGRQFSNSRSEMNVSTLELGDSALYLCASSLEHRGGTEAFFGQGTRLTVV.

The CDR3 DNA is TGCAGCGTCACCACAGGGGCTTACTACGAGCAGTACTTC. Translating it yields CSVTTGAYYEQYF. The rearrangement links TRBV29-1 to TRBJ2-7; 7 bases are a match to TRBD1. The germline gives CDR1 SQVTM, CDR2 ANQGSEA. J gave up 3 bases and V 6 bases, and 8 bases lay outside the gene matches. The CDR3 covers 13 residues.

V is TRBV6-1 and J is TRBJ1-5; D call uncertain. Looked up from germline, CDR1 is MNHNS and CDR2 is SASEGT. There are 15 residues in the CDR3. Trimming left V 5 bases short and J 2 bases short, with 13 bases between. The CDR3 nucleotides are TGTGCCAGCAGTAAAGGAACCGGGGGCAATCAGCCCCAGCATTTT. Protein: CASSKGTGGNQPQHF.

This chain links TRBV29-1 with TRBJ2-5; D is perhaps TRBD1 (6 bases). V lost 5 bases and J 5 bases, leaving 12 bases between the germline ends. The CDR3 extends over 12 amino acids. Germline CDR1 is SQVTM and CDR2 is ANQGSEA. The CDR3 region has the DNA TGCAGCGTTTCACAGGGATACGAGACCCAGTACTTC. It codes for CSVSQGYETQYF.

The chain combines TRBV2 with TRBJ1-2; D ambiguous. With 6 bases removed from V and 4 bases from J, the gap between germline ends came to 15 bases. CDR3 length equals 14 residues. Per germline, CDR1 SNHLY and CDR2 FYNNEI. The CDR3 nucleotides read TGTGCCAGCAGGGCCCTCGTGGGCACCTATGGCTACACCTTC. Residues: CASRALVGTYGYTF.

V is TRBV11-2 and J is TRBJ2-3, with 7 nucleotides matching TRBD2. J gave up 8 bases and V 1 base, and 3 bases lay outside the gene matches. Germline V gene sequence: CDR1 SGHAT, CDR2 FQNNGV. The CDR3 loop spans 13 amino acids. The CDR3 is CASSLGTGGTQYF. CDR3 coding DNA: TGTGCCAGCAGCTTAGGGACGGGAGGTACGCAGTATTTT.

CDR3 coding DNA: TGCGCCAGCAGCGCCCGGACAGGGGAGGACGAGCAGTACTTC. This encodes CASSARTGEDEQYF. The chain recombines TRBV5-1 with TRBJ2-7; TRBD1 aligns across 9 bases. Germline V gene lookup returns CDR1 SGHRS and CDR2 YFSETQ. This CDR3 region has 14 residues. With V trimmed by 4 bases and J by 5 bases, 7 bases remained unmatched.

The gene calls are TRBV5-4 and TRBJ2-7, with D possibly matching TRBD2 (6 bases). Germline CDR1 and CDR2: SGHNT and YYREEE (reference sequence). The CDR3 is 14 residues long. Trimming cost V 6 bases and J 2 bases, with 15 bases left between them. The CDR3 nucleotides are TGTGCCAGCACTGATGCGGGACTGACCTACGAGCAGTACTTC. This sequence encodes CASTDAGLTYEQYF. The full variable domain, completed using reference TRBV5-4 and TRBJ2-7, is ETGVTQSPTHLIKTRGQQVTLRCSSQSGHNTVSWYQQALGQGPQFIFQYYREEENGRGNFPPRFSGLQFPNYSSELNVNALELDDSALYLCASTDAGLTYEQYFGPGTRLTVT.

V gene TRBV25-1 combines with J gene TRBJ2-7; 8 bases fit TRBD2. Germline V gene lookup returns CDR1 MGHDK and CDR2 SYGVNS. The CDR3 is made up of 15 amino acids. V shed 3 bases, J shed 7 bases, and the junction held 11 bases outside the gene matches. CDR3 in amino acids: CASSDLREADGEQYF. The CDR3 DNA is TGTGCCAGCAGTGATCTGCGGGAGGCAGACGGAGAGCAGTACTTC.

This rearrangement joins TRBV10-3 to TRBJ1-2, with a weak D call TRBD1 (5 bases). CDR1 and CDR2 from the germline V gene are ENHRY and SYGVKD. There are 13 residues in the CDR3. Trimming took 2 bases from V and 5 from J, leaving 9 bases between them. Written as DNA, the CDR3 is TGTGCCATCAGTGAGGGGGCCGGTTATGGCTACACCTTC. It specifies CAISEGAGYGYTF.

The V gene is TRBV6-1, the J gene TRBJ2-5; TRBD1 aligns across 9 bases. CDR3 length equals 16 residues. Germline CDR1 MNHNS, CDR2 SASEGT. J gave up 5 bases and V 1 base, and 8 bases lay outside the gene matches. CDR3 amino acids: CASSEGVTGGEETQYF. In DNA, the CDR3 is TGTGCCAGCAGTGAAGGGGTCACAGGGGGCGAGGAGACCCAGTACTTC.

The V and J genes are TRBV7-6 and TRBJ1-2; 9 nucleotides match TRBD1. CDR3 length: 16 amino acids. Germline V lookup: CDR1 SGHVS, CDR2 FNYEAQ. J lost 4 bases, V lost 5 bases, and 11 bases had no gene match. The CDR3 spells CASSPTQGAGSYGYTF. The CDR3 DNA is TGTGCCAGCAGCCCAACACAGGGGGCAGGTAGCTATGGCTACACCTTC.

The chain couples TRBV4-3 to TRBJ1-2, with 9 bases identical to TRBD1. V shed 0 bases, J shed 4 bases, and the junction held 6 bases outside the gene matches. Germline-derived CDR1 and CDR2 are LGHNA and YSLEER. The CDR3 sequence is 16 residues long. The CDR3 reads CASSQDRGQGGYGYTF. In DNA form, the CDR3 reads TGCGCCAGCAGCCAAGATCGGGGACAGGGTGGCTATGGCTACACCTTC.

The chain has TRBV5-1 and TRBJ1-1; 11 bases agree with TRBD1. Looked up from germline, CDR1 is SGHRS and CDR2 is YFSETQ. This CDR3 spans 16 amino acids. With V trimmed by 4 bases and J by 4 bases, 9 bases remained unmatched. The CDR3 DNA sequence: TGCGCCAGCAGCAGAGGGACAGGGGGTCGCGGCACTGAAGCTTTCTTT. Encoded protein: CASSRGTGGRGTEAFF.

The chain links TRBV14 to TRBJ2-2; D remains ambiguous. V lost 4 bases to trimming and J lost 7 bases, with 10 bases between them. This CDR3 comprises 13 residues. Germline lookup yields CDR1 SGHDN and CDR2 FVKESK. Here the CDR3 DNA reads TGTGCCAGCAGCCCCCAGGAAGGCGGGGAGCTGTTTTTT. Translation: CASSPQEGGELFF.

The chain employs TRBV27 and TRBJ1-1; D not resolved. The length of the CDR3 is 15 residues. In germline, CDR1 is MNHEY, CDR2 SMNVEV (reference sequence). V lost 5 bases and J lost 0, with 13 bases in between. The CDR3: CASSPTRLMNTEAFF. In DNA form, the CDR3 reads TGTGCCAGCAGTCCTACTCGCCTCATGAACACTGAAGCTTTCTTT.

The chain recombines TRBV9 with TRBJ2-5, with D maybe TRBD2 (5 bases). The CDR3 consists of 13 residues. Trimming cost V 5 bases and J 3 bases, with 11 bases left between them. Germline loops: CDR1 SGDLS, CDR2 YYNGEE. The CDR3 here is CASSAGSEETQYF. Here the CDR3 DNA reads TGTGCCAGCAGTGCGGGCAGCGAAGAGACCCAGTACTTC.

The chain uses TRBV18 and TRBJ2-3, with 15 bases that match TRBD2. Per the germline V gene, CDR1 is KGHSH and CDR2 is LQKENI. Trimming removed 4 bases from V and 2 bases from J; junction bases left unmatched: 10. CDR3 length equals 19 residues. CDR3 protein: CASSLIGLAGGPNTDTQYF. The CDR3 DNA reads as TGTGCCAGCTCACTAATTGGACTAGCGGGAGGGCCTAACACAGATACGCAGTATTTT. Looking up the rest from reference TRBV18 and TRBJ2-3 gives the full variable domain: NAGVMQNPRHLVRRRGQEARLRCSPMKGHSHVYWYRQLPEEGLKFMVYLQKENIIDESGMPKERFSAEFPKEGPSILRIQQVVRGDSAAYFCASSLIGLAGGPNTDTQYFGPGTRLTVL.

CDR3 residues: CASSFRQGTDTQYF. The CDR3 DNA reads as TGTGCCAGCAGCTTTAGACAGGGTACAGATACGCAGTATTTT. The rearrangement links TRBV5-4 to TRBJ2-3; 7 bases line up with TRBD1. With V trimmed by 2 bases and J by 3 bases, 3 bases remained unmatched. Germline CDR1 is SGHNT and CDR2 is YYREEE (reference sequence). The CDR3 contains 14 residues.